This T cell receptor (beta chain) stems from a study of blood T cell repertoires in COVID-19. Study at large: T cells, B-cell-depleted T cells, or PBMCs provided the cDNA or gDNA that served as material.

In the authors' methods: The authors estimated nucleated cell counts from reference gene primer amplification. The method was immunoSEQ multiplex PCR; TCRdb's version includes in-frame clones alone and lacks a portion of them. That table supplies the V and J calls and clone size; D and trimming were determined from the DNA. In the table there are 300,000 to 350,000 clones, over 80% of which are singletons. Individuals aged 18 to 89 years were recruited from roughly 23 US areas. Donors of Cohort 3 who recovered were those that had two negative PCRs, clearance, or symptom resolution. Germline CDR1 is SEHNR and CDR2 is FQNEAQ (reference sequence). Trimming cost V 2 bases and J 8 bases; bases outside gene matches: 7. This CDR3 region has 15 residues.

The clonotype was recovered from a young man who had recovered from COVID-19. Sequenced input: PBMCs or T cells enriched from blood (not recorded which). V usage is TRBV7-9 and J usage is TRBJ2-1; TRBD2 matches 9 bases. CDR3 DNA: TGTGCCAGCAGCTTATTAGCTAGCGGGGTCGATGAGCAGTTCTTC. Translated, it gives CASSLLASGVDEQFF.